Included here is one T cell receptor beta chain sequence, with context. The antigen is unknown. The PCR employed 60 Vbeta primers together with 13 Jbeta primers. Measured with immunoSEQ multiplex PCR; TCRdb has only the in-frame clones, and not every one. The repertoire consists of tens of thousands of clones, with around 78% occurring once and the leading ten covering around 1.5%. The CDR3 contains 16 residues. Germline CDR1 SGHRS, CDR2 YFSETQ. V lost 4 bases, J lost 1 base, and 17 bases lay in between. The data are from a study of cytomegalovirus exposure and HLA in healthy donors. Study context: Of all 400 or so donors who were genotyped, around 82% belonged to the Caucasian-associated ancestry cluster.

Regarding the study as a whole: Researchers left out some V segments, among them TRBV6-2 and TRBV6-3, as indistinguishable. Researchers reported from a later analysis that most CMV-associated TCR beta chains appeared HLA-restricted.

The sequenced material came from PBMCs. V and J are TRBV5-1 and TRBJ1-1; tentative D call: TRBD1 (5 bases). The origin of this receptor is a female donor in good health and CMV-seronegative. The CDR3 DNA sequence: TGCGCCAGCAGCGACCCCCTAGGGGCCCGGAACACTGAAGCTTTCTTT. Translation gives CASSDPLGARNTEAFF.